The 32 T cell receptor beta chains in this list originate from one sample, sequenced in a study of T cells expressing NK-cell markers. One entry per CDR3 protein, without DNA, is what TCRdb gives after re-calling the 5' RACE reads. In total, the table holds some 500,000 distinct CDR3 sequences. The source material was blood T cells: a sorted CD56 or NKG2C T cell subset, CD4+ or CD8+ T cells, or bulk PBMC T cells (not recorded which). The receptors stem from a woman aged 45-65 years in good health.

V is TRBV3-1 and J is TRBJ2-4; TCRdb outputs TRBD2, but without DNA this stays unchecked. Germline loops: CDR1 LGHDT, CDR2 YNNKEL (reference sequence). The CDR3 loop spans 13 amino acids. CDR3 residues: CASSSRLANIQYF.

The rearrangement links TRBV5-1 to TRBJ2-2; without DNA, the TCRdb call of TRBD1 cannot be checked. CDR1 and CDR2 (germline): SGHRS, YFSETQ. This CDR3 has 14 amino acids. CDR3 region: CASSQPWERGELFF. The whole variable domain, filled in from reference TRBV5-1 and TRBJ2-2, reads KAGVTQTPRYLIKTRGQQVTLSCSPISGHRSVSWYQQTPGQGLQFLFEYFSETQRNKGNFPGRFSGRQFSNSRSEMNVSTLELGDSALYLCASSQPWERGELFFGEGSRLTVL.

The chain recombines TRBV15 with TRBJ2-3; the D call of TRBD1 rests on TCRdb alone, since no DNA is present to check it. Germline CDR1 and CDR2: LNHNV and YYDKDF (reference sequence). The CDR3 is 14 residues long. The CDR3 reads CATSRDRATDTQYF.

The chain is built from TRBV11-2 and TRBJ1-3. This CDR3 has 15 residues. Germline CDR1 SGHAT, CDR2 FQNNGV. The CDR3 region is CASSSGASSGNTIYF.

This chain links TRBV12-3 or TRBV12-4 with TRBJ1-2. CDR3 length: 13 residues. The CDR3 loop is CASSLVGVGGYTF.

The rearrangement joins TRBV15 to TRBJ2-3; TCRdb picks TRBD2, but there is no DNA to check that call. The germline V gene encodes CDR1 LNHNV and CDR2 YYDKDF (reference sequence). The CDR3 is made up of 17 amino acids. The CDR3 protein is CATSRAEGTSGTDTQYF.

This rearrangement joins TRBV20-1 to TRBJ1-5; the D call from TCRdb, TRBD1, cannot be confirmed without DNA. Looked up from germline, CDR1 is DFQATT and CDR2 is SNEGSKA (reference sequence). The CDR3 contains 15 residues. The CDR3 loop is CSAMEQGAPNQPQHF.

This sequence joins TRBV21-1 and TRBJ1-5; TCRdb indicates TRBD1, and absent DNA this call remains unverified. TRBV21-1 counts as a pseudogene. There are 17 residues in the CDR3. CDR3 protein: CASSFPDRARSNQPQHF.

The chain is built from TRBV2 and TRBJ2-7; TCRdb selects TRBD1, and the lack of DNA leaves this call unchecked. The germline V gene encodes CDR1 SNHLY and CDR2 FYNNEI. The CDR3 length is 14 residues. This chain's CDR3 is CASSAQGTLYEQYF.

This chain joins TRBV20-1 and TRBJ2-5; TCRdb returns TRBD1, unconfirmable since there is no DNA. This CDR3 spans 13 amino acids. From germline, CDR1 is DFQATT and CDR2 SNEGSKA (reference sequence). CDR3 amino acids: CSASLTGMKTQYF.

CDR3 residues: CASSLAPNSYNEQFF. The genes are TRBV12-3 or TRBV12-4 and TRBJ2-1. This CDR3 has 15 residues.

The rearrangement links TRBV12-5 to TRBJ2-3. Germline-derived CDR1 and CDR2 are LGHNT and FRNRAP. The CDR3 consists of 11 residues. CDR3 sequence reads: CASGFLFAQYF.

This rearrangement joins TRBV12-3 or TRBV12-4 to TRBJ2-6. This CDR3 region has 16 residues. The CDR3 is CASSLGSRYGANVLTF.

The V gene is TRBV6-2 or TRBV6-3, the J gene TRBJ1-2; absent DNA, TCRdb's TRBD1 call cannot be checked. This CDR3 comprises 13 residues. Germline V gene data show CDR1 as MNHEY and CDR2 as SVGEGT. The CDR3 here is CASEGGLSYGYTF.

The CDR3: CASSYQGRPDEAFF. The chain combines TRBV12-3 or TRBV12-4 with TRBJ1-1; TCRdb lists TRBD1, though no DNA is available to test this call. The CDR3 loop spans 14 amino acids.

V usage is TRBV12-3 or TRBV12-4 and J usage is TRBJ1-6; as DNA is missing, the TRBD1 call by TCRdb cannot be tested. The CDR3 contains 13 residues. The CDR3 reads CASKARRESPLHF.

The chain joins TRBV4-2 to TRBJ2-1; checking the TCRdb D call of TRBD2 is not possible without DNA. From germline, CDR1 is LGHNA and CDR2 YNFKEQ. The CDR3 runs 17 residues. Here the CDR3 reads CASSQDPSASDDNEQFF.

This chain joins TRBV27 and TRBJ2-3; without DNA, the TCRdb call of TRBD2 cannot be checked. Per the germline V gene, CDR1 is MNHEY and CDR2 is SMNVEV (reference sequence). This CDR3 region has 14 residues. This CDR3 is CGRSAGLSTDTQYF.

This sequence joins TRBV12-3 or TRBV12-4 and TRBJ1-1. This CDR3 spans 14 amino acids. The CDR3 loop reads CASNLGLHDTEAFF.

The rearrangement uses TRBV13 and TRBJ1-1; the TCRdb call, TRBD1, lacks DNA for checking. Germline CDR1 PRHDT, CDR2 FYEKMQ (reference sequence). The CDR3 runs 12 residues. Here the CDR3 reads CASSSQDREAFF.

The chain is built from TRBV12-5 and TRBJ2-1; TCRdb's D call, TRBD2, is unchecked because there is no DNA. This CDR3 region has 15 residues. In germline, CDR1 is LGHNT, CDR2 FRNRAP. CDR3 in amino acids: CASGPGLAGVWEQFF.

The chain joins TRBV24-1 to TRBJ1-2; TCRdb proposes TRBD1, but this gene call is untestable without DNA. Germline-derived CDR1 and CDR2 are KGHDR and SFDVKD. The CDR3 extends over 14 amino acids. CDR3 residues: CATSEDRPNYGYTF.

The CDR3 reads CASSLVGVWQDTQYF. The chain recombines TRBV5-1 with TRBJ2-3. This CDR3 spans 15 amino acids. Germline V gene data show CDR1 as SGHRS and CDR2 as YFSETQ. The variable domain in full, with the rest retrieved from reference TRBV5-1 and TRBJ2-3, is KAGVTQTPRYLIKTRGQQVTLSCSPISGHRSVSWYQQTPGQGLQFLFEYFSETQRNKGNFPGRFSGRQFSNSRSEMNVSTLELGDSALYLCASSLVGVWQDTQYFGPGTRLTVL.

The gene calls are TRBV20-1 and TRBJ2-1. The CDR3 is 13 residues long. CDR1 and CDR2 (germline): DFQATT, SNEGSKA (reference sequence). CDR3 in amino acids: CSASGRAYNEQFF.

The chain couples TRBV9 to TRBJ2-3; lacking DNA, the TRBD1 call made by TCRdb goes unchecked. The germline V gene encodes CDR1 SGDLS and CDR2 YYNGEE. The CDR3 length is 14 residues. The chain's CDR3 is CASSSDMGRGVEYF.

Here the CDR3 reads CASTPRGHSGNTIYF. V is TRBV12-3 or TRBV12-4 and J is TRBJ1-3; there is no DNA to check the TCRdb D call of TRBD1. This CDR3 contains 15 residues.

V usage is TRBV11-2 and J usage is TRBJ1-1; lacking DNA, the TRBD1 call made by TCRdb goes unchecked. This CDR3 spans 12 amino acids. Germline V lookup: CDR1 SGHAT, CDR2 FQNNGV. CDR3 residues: CASSGTGAEAFF.

This sequence joins TRBV7-2 and TRBJ1-4; TCRdb gives TRBD1 as the D gene, but with no DNA this cannot be confirmed. Germline V CDR1 and CDR2: SGHTA, FQGNSA. The CDR3 is made up of 16 amino acids. CDR3 loop: CASSLVSGRKDEKLFF.

The chain is built from TRBV5-6 and TRBJ2-7; the D call from TCRdb, TRBD2, cannot be confirmed without DNA. The germline V gene has CDR1 SGHDT and CDR2 YYEEEE. This CDR3 has 14 amino acids. CDR3 sequence reads: CASSSGLAGERQYF.

The chain couples TRBV2 to TRBJ2-3; TCRdb reports TRBD2, a call that lacks DNA to check it against. This CDR3 is built from 14 residues. The V gene's germline CDR1 is SNHLY and CDR2 FYNNEI. This CDR3 reads CAGRPQRSTDTQYF.

CDR3 sequence: CASSESRAQYF. V gene TRBV2 combines with J gene TRBJ2-5; TCRdb outputs TRBD2, but without DNA this stays unchecked. Germline CDR1 is SNHLY and CDR2 is FYNNEI. The CDR3 is 11 amino acids. Full variable domain (remainder filled in from reference TRBV2 and TRBJ2-5): EPEVTQTPSHQVTQMGQEVILRCVPISNHLYFYWYRQILGQKVEFLVSFYNNEISEKSEIFDDQFSVERPDGSNFTLKIRSTKLEDSAMYFCASSESRAQYFGPGTRLLVL.

This chain joins TRBV5-8 and TRBJ2-3; the TCRdb call, TRBD1, lacks DNA for checking. CDR1 SGHTS and CDR2 YDEGEE come from the germline V gene. CDR3 size: 16 residues. CDR3 amino acids: CASSLGQVFSTDTQYF. Together with reference TRBV5-8 and TRBJ2-3, the CDR3 gives the full variable domain: EAGVTQSPTHLIKTRGQQATLRCSPISGHTSVYWYQQALGLGLQFLLWYDEGEERNRGNFPPRFSGRQFPNYSSELNVNALELEDSALYLCASSLGQVFSTDTQYFGPGTRLTVL.